This T cell receptor beta chain is drawn from a study of blood T cell repertoires in COVID-19. Trimming removed 0 bases from V and 7 bases from J; junction bases left unmatched: 12. Germline values: CDR1 SGHAT, CDR2 FQNNGV. The CDR3 consists of 17 residues. Measured with immunoSEQ multiplex PCR; TCRdb has only the in-frame clones, and not every one. The sample has about 80,000 clones, approximately 80% seen once. V is TRBV11-2 and J is TRBJ2-5; 9 positions match TRBD2. The source is an elderly man with acute or convalescent COVID-19. The sequenced sample was peripheral blood. CDR3 loop: CASSLDGTSPSRGTQYF. For the CDR3, the DNA is TGTGCCAGCAGCTTAGATGGGACTAGCCCATCCAGGGGGACCCAGTACTTC.